This T cell receptor beta chain was retrieved from a study of monozygotic twins with inflammatory bowel disease. For every sample, eight separate reactions were used to make cDNA. Molecular identifiers with 6-nucleotide sample barcodes were added during cDNA synthesis via template switching. From its re-call of the 5' RACE reads, TCRdb lists each CDR3 protein once, without DNA. Its table lists 400,000 to 500,000 distinct CDR3 sequences. Blood was collected, approximately 2.5 ml per donor. Germline V gene sequence: CDR1 ENHRY, CDR2 SYGVKD. This CDR3 has 17 residues. The sequence was collected from a human donor with ulcerative colitis or Crohn's disease, or a healthy co-twin of an affected twin (not recorded which). The J gene is TRBJ2-5, the V gene TRBV10-3; TCRdb returns TRBD2, unconfirmable since there is no DNA. The sequenced sample consisted of blood. This chain's CDR3 is CAISDIFRGGGQETQYF.